This TCR beta chain originates from a study of regulatory dendritic cells for organ transplantation. General study results and limits: The authors noted considerable between-person heterogeneity in alloreactive memory CD8+ cells. Memory CD8+ clonal expansion seemed more limited with regulatory than mature dendritic cells.

A word on this clone: Its specificity is unknown.

Germline lookup yields CDR1 SGHRS and CDR2 YFSETQ. The germline V and J ends were trimmed by 4 bases and 6 bases, with 14 bases remaining between them. The CDR3 totals 14 residues. Sequencing was performed with immunoSEQ multiplex PCR; in TCRdb, only in-frame clones are kept and a portion is missing. The sample records approximately 19,000 clones, 60% to 80% being singletons. CD4+ or CD8+ T cells were sorted as naive CD45RA+ or memory CD45RO+. The specimen sequenced was memory CD4+ T cells from blood. Stated subset: CD45RO+ memory T cells. The receptor's source is a human donor in good health. The chain couples TRBV5-1 to TRBJ2-1; no definite D call. CDR3 residues: CASSIDPTVNEQFF. The DNA for the CDR3 is TGCGCCAGCAGCATAGATCCGACTGTCAATGAGCAGTTCTTC.